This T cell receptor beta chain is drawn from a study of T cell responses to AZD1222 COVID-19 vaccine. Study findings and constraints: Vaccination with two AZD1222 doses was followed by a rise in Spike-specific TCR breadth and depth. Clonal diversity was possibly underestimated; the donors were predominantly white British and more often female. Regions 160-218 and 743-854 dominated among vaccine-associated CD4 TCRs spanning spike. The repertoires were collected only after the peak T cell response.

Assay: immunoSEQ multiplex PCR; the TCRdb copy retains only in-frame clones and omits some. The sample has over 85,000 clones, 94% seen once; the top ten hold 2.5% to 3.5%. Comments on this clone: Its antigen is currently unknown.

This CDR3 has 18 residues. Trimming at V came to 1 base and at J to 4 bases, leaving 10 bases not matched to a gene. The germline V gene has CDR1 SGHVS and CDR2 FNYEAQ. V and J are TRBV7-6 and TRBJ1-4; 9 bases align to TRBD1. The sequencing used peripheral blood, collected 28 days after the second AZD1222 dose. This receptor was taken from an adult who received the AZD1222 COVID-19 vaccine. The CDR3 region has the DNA TGTGCCAGCAGCTTAGTCCCGGGACAGGGATCAAATAATGAAAAACTGTTTTTT. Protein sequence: CASSLVPGQGSNNEKLFF.